What follows is one TCR beta chain and its context. Use of 60 Vbeta and 13 Jbeta primers characterized the PCR. Measured with immunoSEQ multiplex PCR; TCRdb has only the in-frame clones, and not every one. The table records fewer than 150,000 clones, 60% to 80% of them present only once. These data originate in a study of cytomegalovirus exposure and HLA in healthy donors. Germline V gives CDR1 MNHEY, CDR2 SMNVEV (reference sequence). This CDR3 is 19 amino acids long. V lost 5 bases and J lost 0, with 26 bases in between. The TCR originated in a man over 45 in good health and CMV-seronegative. The chain has TRBV27 and TRBJ2-7; D might be TRBD2 (6 bases). The specimen sequenced was PBMCs. The CDR3 sequence is CASSPIGAGGDKNSYEQYF. Here the CDR3 DNA reads TGTGCCAGCAGTCCGATTGGCGCTGGCGGGGATAAGAACTCCTACGAGCAGTACTTC.